These 5 T cell receptor beta chains originate from one sample sequenced in a study of blood T cells in healthy people across ages. Together with a sample-barcoded 5' primer, a J-beta primer mix was included in a second PCR lasting roughly 6 to 12 cycles. TCRdb called the 5' RACE reads again in MiXCR, with one record for every CDR3 protein. The sample comprises about 830,000 distinct CDR3 sequences, approximately 65% of which are singletons, and about 27% rests with the top ten. Input material: blood. The source is a man aged 25-40 years in good health.

In its sample, this clonotype was seen a few times. J is TRBJ2-6 and V is TRBV5-1, with unresolved D. There are 17 residues in the CDR3. Germline V gene data show CDR1 as SGHRS and CDR2 as YFSETQ. Trimming cost V 3 bases and J 0 bases, with 13 bases left between them. The CDR3 sequence: CASSSRVSVSGANVLTF. The CDR3 region has the DNA TGCGCCAGCAGCTCTCGGGTGTCGGTCTCTGGGGCCAACGTCCTGACTTTC.

The rearrangement links TRBV7-8 to TRBJ1-5; maybe TRBD1 (5 bases). The CDR3 loop spans 15 amino acids. Trimming shortened V by 4 bases and J by 1 base, and 11 bases separated the two germline ends. Germline-derived CDR1 and CDR2 are SGHVS and FQNEAQ. As DNA, the CDR3 is TGTGCCAGCAGCTGGGGCACGATGAGCAATCAGCCCCAGCATTTT. It is translated as CASSWGTMSNQPQHF.

This clonotype appeared once. This sequence joins TRBV6-2 or TRBV6-3 and TRBJ1-5; D unclear. This CDR3 is built from 16 residues. The germline CDR1 and CDR2 sequences are MNHEY and SVGEGT. Trimming pared 2 bases from V and 3 bases from J, leaving 14 bases between. For the CDR3, the DNA is TGTGCCAGCAGTTACGGATCGGGAGGTTACAATCAGCCCCAGCATTTT. As protein: CASSYGSGGYNQPQHF.

The chain joins TRBV9 to TRBJ2-3; the D gene is possibly TRBD1 (5 bases). CDR3 size: 16 residues. CDR1 is SGDLS, CDR2 YYNGEE, per germline. V was trimmed by 2 bases and J by 4 bases, leaving 17 bases between them. The CDR3 DNA sequence: TGTGCCAGCAGCGTTGGGGCGGCCCCGAACGCAGATACGCAGTATTTT. Translated: CASSVGAAPNADTQYF. The variable domain in full, completed from reference TRBV9 and TRBJ2-3, reads DSGVTQTPKHLITATGQRVTLRCSPRSGDLSVYWYQQSLDQGLQFLIQYYNGEERAKGNILERFSAQQFPDLHSELNLSSLELGDSALYFCASSVGAAPNADTQYFGPGTRLTVL.

This clonotype was found once. This chain links TRBV3-1 with TRBJ2-5; D is unclear. The CDR3 is 18 amino acids. CDR1 is LGHDT and CDR2 is YNNKEL in the germline V gene (reference sequence). V gave up 0 bases and J gave up 0 bases, with 17 bases separating them. CDR3 DNA: TGTGCCAGCAGCCAAGAAATGCTTACAGCCGCATACCAAGAGACCCAGTACTTC. Translation gives CASSQEMLTAAYQETQYF.